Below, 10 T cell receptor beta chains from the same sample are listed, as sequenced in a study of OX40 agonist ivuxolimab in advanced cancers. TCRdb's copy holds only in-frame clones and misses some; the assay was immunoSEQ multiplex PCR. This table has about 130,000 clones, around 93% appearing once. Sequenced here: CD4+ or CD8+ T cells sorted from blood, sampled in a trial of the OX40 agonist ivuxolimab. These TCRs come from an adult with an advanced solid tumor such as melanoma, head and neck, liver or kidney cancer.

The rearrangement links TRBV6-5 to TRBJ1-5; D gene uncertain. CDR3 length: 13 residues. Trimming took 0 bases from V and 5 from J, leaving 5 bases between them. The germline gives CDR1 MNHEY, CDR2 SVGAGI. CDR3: CASSYSWDQPQHF. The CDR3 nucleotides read TGTGCCAGCAGTTACTCGTGGGATCAGCCCCAGCATTTT.

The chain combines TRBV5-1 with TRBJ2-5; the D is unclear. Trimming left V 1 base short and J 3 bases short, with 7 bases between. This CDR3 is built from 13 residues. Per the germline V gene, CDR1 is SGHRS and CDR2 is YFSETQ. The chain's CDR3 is CASSLLQEETQYF. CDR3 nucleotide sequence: TGCGCCAGCAGCTTGCTCCAAGAAGAGACCCAGTACTTC.

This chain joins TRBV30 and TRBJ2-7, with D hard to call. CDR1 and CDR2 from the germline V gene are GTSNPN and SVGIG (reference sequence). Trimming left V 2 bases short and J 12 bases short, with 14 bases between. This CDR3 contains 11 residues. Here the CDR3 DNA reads TGTGCCTGGAGTCCTTCCGGCCTCATGTACTTC. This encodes CAWSPSGLMYF.

CDR3 coding DNA: TGTGCCAGCAGTCCTAACGGGGGGGCTAGCGGGAGTAAAGCAGATACGCAGTATTTT. Translation gives CASSPNGGASGSKADTQYF. This chain connects TRBV28 to TRBJ2-3, with 10 positions matching TRBD2. Looked up from germline, CDR1 is MDHEN and CDR2 is SYDVKM. Losses at the gene ends were 5 bases for V and 4 bases for J; bases not matched to a gene: 18. This CDR3 is built from 19 residues. Combining the CDR3 with reference TRBV28 and TRBJ2-3 gives the whole variable domain DVKVTQSSRYLVKRTGEKVFLECVQDMDHENMFWYRQDPGLGLRLIYFSYDVKMKEKGDIPEGYSVSREKKERFSLILESASTNQTSMYLCASSPNGGASGSKADTQYFGPGTRLTVL.

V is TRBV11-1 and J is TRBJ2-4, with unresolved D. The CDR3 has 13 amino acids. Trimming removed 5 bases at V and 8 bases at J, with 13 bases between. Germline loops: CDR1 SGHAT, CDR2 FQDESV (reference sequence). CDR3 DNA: TGTGCCAGCAGCCCCGATACTAAGGACATTCAGTACTTC. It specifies CASSPDTKDIQYF.

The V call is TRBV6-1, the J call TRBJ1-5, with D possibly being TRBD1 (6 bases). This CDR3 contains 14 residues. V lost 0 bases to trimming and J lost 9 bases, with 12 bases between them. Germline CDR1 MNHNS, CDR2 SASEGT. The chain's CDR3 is CASSEAGGRAPQHF. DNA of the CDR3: TGTGCCAGCAGTGAAGCGGGGGGGCGGGCGCCCCAGCATTTT.

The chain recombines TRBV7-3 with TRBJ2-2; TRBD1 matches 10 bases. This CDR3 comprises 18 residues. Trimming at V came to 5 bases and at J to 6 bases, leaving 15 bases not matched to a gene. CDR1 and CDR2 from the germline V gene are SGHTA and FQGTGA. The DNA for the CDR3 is TGTGCCAGCAGCCGTGAGGGAAGAAGACAGGGGGCATCCGGGGAGCTGTTTTTT. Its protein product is CASSREGRRQGASGELFF.

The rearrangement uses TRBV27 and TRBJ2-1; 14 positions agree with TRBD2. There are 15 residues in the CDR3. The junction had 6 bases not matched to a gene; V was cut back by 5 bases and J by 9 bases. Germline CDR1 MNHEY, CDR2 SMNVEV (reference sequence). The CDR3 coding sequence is TGTGCCAGCAGTCCGGGACTAGCGGGAGTTAGTGAGCAGTTCTTC. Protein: CASSPGLAGVSEQFF.

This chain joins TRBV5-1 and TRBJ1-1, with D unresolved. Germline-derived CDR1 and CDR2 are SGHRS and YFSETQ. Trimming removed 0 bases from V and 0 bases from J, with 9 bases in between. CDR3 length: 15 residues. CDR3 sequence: CASSLALSLNTEAFF. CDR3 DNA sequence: TGCGCCAGCAGCTTGGCCCTTTCCTTGAACACTGAAGCTTTCTTT.

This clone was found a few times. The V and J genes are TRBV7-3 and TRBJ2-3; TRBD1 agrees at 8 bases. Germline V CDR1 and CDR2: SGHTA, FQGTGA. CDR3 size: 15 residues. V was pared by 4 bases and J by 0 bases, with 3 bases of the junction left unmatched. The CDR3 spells CASSSDRVSTDTQYF. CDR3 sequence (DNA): TGTGCCAGCAGCTCGGACAGGGTTAGCACAGATACGCAGTATTTT.